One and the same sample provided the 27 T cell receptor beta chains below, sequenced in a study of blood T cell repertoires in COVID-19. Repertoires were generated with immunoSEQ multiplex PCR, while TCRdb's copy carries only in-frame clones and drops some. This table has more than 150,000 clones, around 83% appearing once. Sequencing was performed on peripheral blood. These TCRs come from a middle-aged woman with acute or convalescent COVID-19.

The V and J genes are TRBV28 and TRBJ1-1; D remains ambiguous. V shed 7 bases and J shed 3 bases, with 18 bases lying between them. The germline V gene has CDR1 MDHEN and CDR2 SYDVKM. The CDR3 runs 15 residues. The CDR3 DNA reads TGTGCCAGCAAGCCAGGCCCGGCCGGGGACACTGAAGCTTTCTTT. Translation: CASKPGPAGDTEAFF.

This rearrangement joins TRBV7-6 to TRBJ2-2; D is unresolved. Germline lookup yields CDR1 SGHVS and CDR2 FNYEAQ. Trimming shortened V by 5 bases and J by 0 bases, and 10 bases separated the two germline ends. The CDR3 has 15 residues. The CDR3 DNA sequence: TGTGCCAGCAGCCCAAGACATTCGAACACCGGGGAGCTGTTTTTT. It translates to CASSPRHSNTGELFF.

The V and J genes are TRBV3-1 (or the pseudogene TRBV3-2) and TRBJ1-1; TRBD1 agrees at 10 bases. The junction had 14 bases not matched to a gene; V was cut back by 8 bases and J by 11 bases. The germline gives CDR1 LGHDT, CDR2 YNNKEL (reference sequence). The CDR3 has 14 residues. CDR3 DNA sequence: TGTGCCAGCGAACCCGGGACAGGGGCGTTGGGGGCTTTCTTT. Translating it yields CASEPGTGALGAFF.

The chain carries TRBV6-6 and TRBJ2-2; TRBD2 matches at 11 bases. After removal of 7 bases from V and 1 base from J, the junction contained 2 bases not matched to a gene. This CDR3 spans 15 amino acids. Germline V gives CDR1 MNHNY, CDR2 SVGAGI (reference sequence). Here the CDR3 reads CASMGLAENTGELFF. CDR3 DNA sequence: TGTGCCAGCATGGGACTAGCGGAGAACACCGGGGAGCTGTTTTTT.

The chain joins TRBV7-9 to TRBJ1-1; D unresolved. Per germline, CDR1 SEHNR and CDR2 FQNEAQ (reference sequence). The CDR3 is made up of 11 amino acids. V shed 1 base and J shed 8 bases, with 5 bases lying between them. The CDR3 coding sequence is TGTGCCAGCAGCTTAGTCATGGAAGCTTTCTTT. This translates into CASSLVMEAFF.

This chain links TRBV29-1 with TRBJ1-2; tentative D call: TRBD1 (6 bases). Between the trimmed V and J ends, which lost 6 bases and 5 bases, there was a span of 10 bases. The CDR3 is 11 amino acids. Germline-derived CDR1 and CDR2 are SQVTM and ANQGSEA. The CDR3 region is CSVGTPYGYTF. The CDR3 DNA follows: TGCAGCGTGGGGACACCTTATGGCTACACCTTC.

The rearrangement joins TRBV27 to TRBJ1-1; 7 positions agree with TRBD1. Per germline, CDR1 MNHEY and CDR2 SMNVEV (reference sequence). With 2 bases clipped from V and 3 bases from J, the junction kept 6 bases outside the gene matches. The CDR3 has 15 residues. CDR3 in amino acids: CASSLRNRGYTEAFF. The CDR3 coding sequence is TGTGCCAGCAGTTTACGAAACAGGGGATACACTGAAGCTTTCTTT.

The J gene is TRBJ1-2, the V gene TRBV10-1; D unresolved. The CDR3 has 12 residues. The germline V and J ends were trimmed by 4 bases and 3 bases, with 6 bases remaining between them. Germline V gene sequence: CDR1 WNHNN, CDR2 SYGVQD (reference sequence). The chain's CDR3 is CASSGGDYGYTF. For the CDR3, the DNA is TGCGCCAGCAGTGGAGGAGACTATGGCTACACCTTC.

The CDR3 here is CASSQGGPGSPLHF. In DNA, the CDR3 is TGTGCCAGCAGCCAGGGGGGGCCGGGATCACCCCTCCACTTT. V usage is TRBV3-1 (or the pseudogene TRBV3-2) and J usage is TRBJ1-6; tentatively, D is TRBD1 (6 bases). Trimming pared 3 bases from V and 10 bases from J, leaving 13 bases between. The CDR3 length is 14 residues. Germline-derived CDR1 and CDR2 are LGHDT and YNNKEL (reference sequence).

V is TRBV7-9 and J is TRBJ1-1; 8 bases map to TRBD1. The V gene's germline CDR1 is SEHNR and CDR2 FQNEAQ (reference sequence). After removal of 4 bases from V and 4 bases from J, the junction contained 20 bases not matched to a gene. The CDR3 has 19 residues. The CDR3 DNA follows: TGTGCCAGCAGCTCCCAGGGGGCCCTACCAGTACCCAGGGGCACTGAAGCTTTCTTT. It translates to CASSSQGALPVPRGTEAFF. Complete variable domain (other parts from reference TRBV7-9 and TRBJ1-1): DTGVSQNPRHKITKRGQNVTFRCDPISEHNRLYWYRQTLGQGPEFLTYFQNEAQLEKSRLLSDRFSAERPKGSFSTLEIQRTEQGDSAMYLCASSSQGALPVPRGTEAFFGQGTRLTVV.

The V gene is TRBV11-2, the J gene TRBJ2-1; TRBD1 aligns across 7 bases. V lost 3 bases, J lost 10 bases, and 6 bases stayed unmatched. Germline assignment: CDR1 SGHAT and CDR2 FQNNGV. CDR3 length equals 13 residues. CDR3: CASSLGDSTEQFF. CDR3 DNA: TGTGCCAGCAGCTTGGGGGACAGCACCGAGCAGTTCTTC.

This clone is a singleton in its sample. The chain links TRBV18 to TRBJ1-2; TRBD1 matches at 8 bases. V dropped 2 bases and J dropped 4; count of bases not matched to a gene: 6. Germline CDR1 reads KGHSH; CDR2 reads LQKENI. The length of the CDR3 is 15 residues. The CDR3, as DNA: TGTGCCAGCTCACCAGGTGCCGGGACAGGCTATGGCTACACCTTC. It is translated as CASSPGAGTGYGYTF.

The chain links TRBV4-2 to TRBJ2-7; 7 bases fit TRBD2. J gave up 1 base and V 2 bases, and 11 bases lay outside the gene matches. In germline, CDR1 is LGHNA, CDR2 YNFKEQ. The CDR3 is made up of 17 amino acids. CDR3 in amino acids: CASSQSVSLRGSYEQYF. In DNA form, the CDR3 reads TGTGCCAGCAGCCAATCCGTCTCGTTGCGGGGGTCCTACGAGCAGTACTTC.

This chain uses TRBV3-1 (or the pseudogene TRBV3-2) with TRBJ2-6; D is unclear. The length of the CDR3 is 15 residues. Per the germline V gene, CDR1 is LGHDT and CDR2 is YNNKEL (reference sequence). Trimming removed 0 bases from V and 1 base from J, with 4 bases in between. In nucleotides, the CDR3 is TGTGCCAGCAGCCAAGATTATTCTGGGGCCAACGTCCTGACTTTC. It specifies CASSQDYSGANVLTF.

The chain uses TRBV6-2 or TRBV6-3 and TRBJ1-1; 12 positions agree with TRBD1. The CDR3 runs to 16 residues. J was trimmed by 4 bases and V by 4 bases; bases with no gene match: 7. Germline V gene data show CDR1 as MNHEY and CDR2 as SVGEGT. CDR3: CASSLRDRGRGTEAFF. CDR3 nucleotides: TGTGCCAGCAGTTTAAGGGACAGGGGGCGAGGCACTGAAGCTTTCTTT.

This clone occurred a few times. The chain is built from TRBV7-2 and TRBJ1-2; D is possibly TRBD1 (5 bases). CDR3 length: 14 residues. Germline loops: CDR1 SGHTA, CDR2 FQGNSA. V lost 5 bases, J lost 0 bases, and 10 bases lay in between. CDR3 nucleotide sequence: TGTGCCAGCAGCCCCCAGACAGCTAACTATGGCTACACCTTC. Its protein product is CASSPQTANYGYTF.

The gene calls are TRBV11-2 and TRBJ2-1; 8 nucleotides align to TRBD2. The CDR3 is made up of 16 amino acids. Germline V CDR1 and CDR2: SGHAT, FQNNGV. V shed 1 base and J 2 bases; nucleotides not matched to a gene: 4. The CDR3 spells CASSLGGTRTYNEQFF. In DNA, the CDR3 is TGTGCCAGCAGCTTAGGAGGGACTAGGACCTACAATGAGCAGTTCTTC.

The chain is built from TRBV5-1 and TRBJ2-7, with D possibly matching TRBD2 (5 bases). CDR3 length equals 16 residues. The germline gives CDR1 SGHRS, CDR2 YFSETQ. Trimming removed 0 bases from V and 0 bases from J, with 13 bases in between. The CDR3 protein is CASSLVVTGSSYEQYF. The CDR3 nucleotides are TGCGCCAGCAGCTTGGTGGTGACGGGAAGCTCCTACGAGCAGTACTTC.

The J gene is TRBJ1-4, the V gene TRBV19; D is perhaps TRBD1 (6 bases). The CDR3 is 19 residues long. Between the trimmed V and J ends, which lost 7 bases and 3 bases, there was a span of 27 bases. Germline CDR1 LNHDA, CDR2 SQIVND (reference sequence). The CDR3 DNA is TGTGCCAGTACCCCCGGTCTTTACAGGGAAGTGTTGTCTAATGAAAAACTGTTTTTT. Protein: CASTPGLYREVLSNEKLFF.

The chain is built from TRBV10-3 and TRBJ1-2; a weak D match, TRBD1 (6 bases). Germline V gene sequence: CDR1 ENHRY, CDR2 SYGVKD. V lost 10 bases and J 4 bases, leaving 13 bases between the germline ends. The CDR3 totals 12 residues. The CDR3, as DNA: TGTGCCAGTGCGACAGGATTCTATGGCTACACCTTC. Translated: CASATGFYGYTF.

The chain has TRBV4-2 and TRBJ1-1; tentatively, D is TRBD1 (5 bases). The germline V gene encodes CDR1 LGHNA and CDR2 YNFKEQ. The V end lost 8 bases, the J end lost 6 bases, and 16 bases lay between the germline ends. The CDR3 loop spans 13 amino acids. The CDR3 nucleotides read TGTGCCAGCGGACCTCAGGGTATCGCTGAAGCTTTCTTT. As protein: CASGPQGIAEAFF.

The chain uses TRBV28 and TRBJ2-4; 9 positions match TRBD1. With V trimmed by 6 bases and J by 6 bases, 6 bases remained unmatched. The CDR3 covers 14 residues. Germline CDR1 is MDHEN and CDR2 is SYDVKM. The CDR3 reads CASSTPGQGNIQYF. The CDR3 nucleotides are TGTGCCAGCAGCACCCCGGGACAGGGAAACATTCAGTACTTC.

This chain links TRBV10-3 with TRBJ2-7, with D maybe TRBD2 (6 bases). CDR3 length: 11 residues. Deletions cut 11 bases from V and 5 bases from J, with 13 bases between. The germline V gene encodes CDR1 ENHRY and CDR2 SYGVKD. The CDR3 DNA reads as TGTGCCGGCAGAGGGGAGGACGAGCAGTACTTC. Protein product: CAGRGEDEQYF.

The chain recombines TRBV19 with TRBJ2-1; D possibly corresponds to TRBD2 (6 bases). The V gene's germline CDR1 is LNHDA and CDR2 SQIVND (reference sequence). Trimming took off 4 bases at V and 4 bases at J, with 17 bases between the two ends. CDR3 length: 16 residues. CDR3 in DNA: TGTGCCAGTAGTAGCAGACTAGGTGGGGGATACAATGAGCAGTTCTTC. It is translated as CASSSRLGGGYNEQFF.

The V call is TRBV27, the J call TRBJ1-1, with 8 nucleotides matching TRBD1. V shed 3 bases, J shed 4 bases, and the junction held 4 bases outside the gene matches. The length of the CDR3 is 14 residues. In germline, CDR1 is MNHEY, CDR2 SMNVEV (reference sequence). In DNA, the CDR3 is TGTGCCAGCAGTTTTTGGCAGGGGGCCACTGAAGCTTTCTTT. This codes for CASSFWQGATEAFF.

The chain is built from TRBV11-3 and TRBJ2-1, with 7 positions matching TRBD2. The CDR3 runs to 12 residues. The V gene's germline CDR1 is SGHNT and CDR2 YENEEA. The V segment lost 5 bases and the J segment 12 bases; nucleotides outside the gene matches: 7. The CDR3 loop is CASSPSGGLQFF. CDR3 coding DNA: TGTGCCAGCAGCCCCTCCGGGGGGTTGCAGTTCTTC.

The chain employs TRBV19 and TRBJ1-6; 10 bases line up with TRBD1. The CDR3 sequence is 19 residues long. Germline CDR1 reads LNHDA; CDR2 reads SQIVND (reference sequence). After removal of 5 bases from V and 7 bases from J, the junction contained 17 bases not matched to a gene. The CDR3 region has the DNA TGTGCCAGTAGTCTTGAAACGACCCTGACAGGGGGCGTCAATTCACCCCTCCACTTT. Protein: CASSLETTLTGGVNSPLHF.